This T cell receptor (beta chain) was sequenced for a study of beta chain features in type 1 diabetes. The whole isolated RNA underwent reverse transcription, so sequencing captured expressed TCRB transcripts. The table came from immunoSEQ multiplex PCR; TCRdb's copy has only in-frame clones and leaves some out. The table shows about 900,000 clones, with roughly a sixth occurring only once. This clone was observed a handful of times. The sequenced sample was naive CD4+ T cells from blood. The sequence was collected from a woman younger than 30 in good health.

CDR3 nucleotide sequence: TGTGCCAGCAGCTCGGGAAGAAGGAGCAATCAGCCCCAGCATTTT. This codes for CASSSGRRSNQPQHF. The rearrangement links TRBV7-2 to TRBJ1-5, with unresolved D. The CDR3 is 15 amino acids. Germline lookup yields CDR1 SGHTA and CDR2 FQGNSA. V gave up 4 bases and J gave up 1 base, with 11 bases separating them.